The rows below give T cell receptor beta chains drawn from one sample of a study of OX40 agonist ivuxolimab in advanced cancers. Produced via immunoSEQ multiplex PCR; TCRdb's table is partial and in-frame only. The sample records 65,000 to 90,000 clones, approximately 85% being singletons. The source was CD4+ or CD8+ T cells sorted from blood, collected in a trial of the OX40 agonist ivuxolimab. The receptors were sampled from an adult with an advanced solid tumor such as melanoma, head and neck, liver or kidney cancer. CDR3s include the opening cysteine and the closing phenylalanine or tryptophan. A D gene is named only where the DNA matches it firmly. Clone size appears in some rows only: once, few, many, or a class for an expanded clone.

j_call	d_call	clone_size	v_call	cdr3_nt	cdr3_aa
TRBJ2-6	.	.	TRBV5-1	TGCGCCAGCAGCTTGACCCCGGACGGGGCCTCTGGGGCCAACGTCCTGACTTTC	CASSLTPDGASGANVLTF
TRBJ1-3	.	.	TRBV6-5	TGTGCCAGCAGTCTTCGGGACATGGCTGGAAACACCATATATTTT	CASSLRDMAGNTIYF
TRBJ2-7	TRBD1	.	TRBV6-5	TGTGCCAGCAGGGACCTGGGACAGGGCGCTTACGAGCAGTACTTC	CASRDLGQGAYEQYF
TRBJ1-6	.	.	TRBV21-1	TGTGCCAGCACCCAAGAATCGAGCTATAATTCACCCCTCCACTTT	CASTQESSYNSPLHF
TRBJ2-1	TRBD1	.	TRBV9	TGTGCCAGCAGCCAGGGACAGATAAGCTCCTACAATGAGCAGTTCTTC	CASSQGQISSYNEQFF
TRBJ2-7	TRBD2	.	TRBV7-3	TGTGCCAGCAGCACCCGGCCGTTAGGGCGGGGGAACCACCACGAGCAGTACTTC	CASSTRPLGRGNHHEQYF
TRBJ1-1	.	.	TRBV18	TGTGCCAGCTCACCACGCACAGGGTCGAACACTGAAGCTTTCTTT	CASSPRTGSNTEAFF
TRBJ2-3	.	few	TRBV5-1	TGCGCCAGCAGCTCTGTTTTGGGAGCCTTCACAGATACGCAGTATTTT	CASSSVLGAFTDTQYF
TRBJ2-3	.	.	TRBV4-3	TGCGCCAGCAGCCAAAACGGGCAGGTGGGGACCAAGGCAGATACGCAGTATTTT	CASSQNGQVGTKADTQYF
TRBJ1-3	.	.	TRBV11-2	TGTGCCAGCAGCTTGGGTGAGGCAGGGCGCTCTGGAAACACCATATATTTT	CASSLGEAGRSGNTIYF
TRBJ2-1	.	.	TRBV7-2	TGTGCCAGCAGCTTAGGAGAAGGCAGCTACAATGAGCAGTTCTTC	CASSLGEGSYNEQFF
TRBJ1-1	.	.	TRBV9	TGTGCCAGCAGCCCCCAGGATCGTCTTGCAGGGATGAACACTGAAGCTTTCTTT	CASSPQDRLAGMNTEAFF
TRBJ2-5	TRBD1	.	TRBV7-8	TGTGCCAGCAGCCCATACCGGGACAGCTCCCAAGAGACCCAGTACTTC	CASSPYRDSSQETQYF
TRBJ2-1	.	.	TRBV27	TGTGCCAGCAGCCGGGACGGCTACAATGAGCAGTTCTTC	CASSRDGYNEQFF
TRBJ1-4	TRBD1	.	TRBV14	TGTGCCAGCAGCCGAGCACAGGGGGAAAAACTGTTTTTT	CASSRAQGEKLFF
TRBJ1-4	TRBD1	.	TRBV5-1	TGCGCCAGTCGGACAGGGGGCATGAGTAATGAAAAACTGTTTTTT	CASRTGGMSNEKLFF
TRBJ1-6	.	.	TRBV7-2	TGTGCCAGCAGCGTTGGACACAGCTCCTATAATTCACCCCTCCACTTT	CASSVGHSSYNSPLHF
TRBJ1-1	TRBD1	.	TRBV10-3	TGTGCCATCGGGGGACAGGGGGACACTGAAGCTTTCTTT	CAIGGQGDTEAFF
TRBJ2-7	TRBD2	.	TRBV5-1	TGCGCCAGCAGCTTGGGTACTAGCGGAGGTTACGAGCAGTACTTC	CASSLGTSGGYEQYF
TRBJ2-5	.	.	TRBV7-6	TGTGCCAGCAGCCAAAACCCAAATAGAGAGACCCAGTACTTC	CASSQNPNRETQYF
TRBJ2-4	.	once	TRBV19	TGTGCCAGTAGTATGGGTTGGCAGATTCTAGCCAAAAACATTCAGTACTTC	CASSMGWQILAKNIQYF
TRBJ1-1	TRBD1	.	TRBV30	TGTGCCTGGAGTGGGACAGGCACTGAAGCTTTCTTT	CAWSGTGTEAFF
TRBJ1-4	TRBD1	.	TRBV2	TGTGCCAGCAGTACAGGGGGCGCGGCTGAAAAACTGTTTTTT	CASSTGGAAEKLFF
TRBJ1-4	.	.	TRBV6-6	TGTGCCAGCAGACCCGACGGAGAACGTGAAAAACTGTTTTTT	CASRPDGEREKLFF
TRBJ1-1	.	.	TRBV6-5	TGTGCCAGCAGACAACAGATAAACACTGAAGCTTTCTTT	CASRQQINTEAFF
TRBJ2-2	.	few	TRBV19	TGTGCCAGTAGTACCGGGACAAACACCGGGGAGCTGTTTTTT	CASSTGTNTGELFF
TRBJ1-1	.	.	TRBV29-1	TGCAGCGTTGGGGATTTTGGGCACACTGAAGCTTTCTTT	CSVGDFGHTEAFF
TRBJ2-1	TRBD2	.	TRBV18	TGTGCCAGCTCAACCGGGACTAGCGGAACCTTGATGGGTAATGAGCAGTTCTTC	CASSTGTSGTLMGNEQFF
TRBJ2-7	.	.	TRBV6-6	TGTGCCAGCAGAGACCCGGGACGCGGATTATACGAGCAGTACTTC	CASRDPGRGLYEQYF
TRBJ2-5	.	.	TRBV7-2	TGTGCCAGCAGCTCGCAGGGTCAGCAGACCCAGTACTTC	CASSSQGQQTQYF
TRBJ1-6	.	.	TRBV7-2	TGTGCCAGCAGCTTACTTCAGGGTGAATCACCCCTCCACTTT	CASSLLQGESPLHF
TRBJ2-3	.	.	TRBV9	TGTGCCAGCAGCGTAGCTTCGTCTCAGCAGTATTTT	CASSVASSQQYF
TRBJ2-4	TRBD2	.	TRBV29-1	TGCAGCGTTGCGGATAGCGGGGGGTACATTCAGTACTTC	CSVADSGGYIQYF
TRBJ2-7	.	.	TRBV7-2	TGTGCCAGCAGCTTGGCGGGGGCCGTCTCCTACGAGCAGTACTTC	CASSLAGAVSYEQYF
TRBJ2-1	.	.	TRBV7-2	TGTGCCAGCAGCCCTCGGGTTATAAGCTCCTACAATGAGCAGTTCTTC	CASSPRVISSYNEQFF
TRBJ2-1	.	.	TRBV5-4	TGTGCCAGCAGCTGGGGCAACAATGAGCAGTTCTTC	CASSWGNNEQFF
TRBJ1-3	.	few	TRBV6-1	TGTGCCAGCAGTGAAAGGGAGACTGGGCGGAGCACCATATATTTT	CASSERETGRSTIYF
TRBJ1-1	.	.	TRBV7-2	TGTGCCAGCAGCCCACAATCAGGGTTCACTGAAGCTTTCTTT	CASSPQSGFTEAFF
TRBJ1-1	.	.	TRBV11-2	TGTGCCAGCAGCTTAGGGGCAGAGGGATGGACTGAAGCTTTCTTT	CASSLGAEGWTEAFF
TRBJ2-2	.	.	TRBV10-2	TGCGCCAGTCGGCCCCTCCGGACAGCCAACACCGGGGAGCTGTTTTTT	CASRPLRTANTGELFF
TRBJ2-3	TRBD2	.	TRBV7-2	TGTGCCAGCAGCTTAATGGGAGGGGTTCCCACAGATACGCAGTATTTT	CASSLMGGVPTDTQYF
TRBJ2-3	TRBD2	.	TRBV19	TGTGCCAGTAGTTCGAGCGGGGTGAGCACAGATACGCAGTATTTT	CASSSSGVSTDTQYF
TRBJ1-1	.	.	TRBV14	TGTGCCAGCAGCCAAGACATGGGGGGCACTGAAGCTTTCTTT	CASSQDMGGTEAFF
TRBJ2-3	.	.	TRBV7-2	TGTGCCAGCAGCTTCTTAGATACGCAGTATTTT	CASSFLDTQYF
TRBJ1-1	.	.	TRBV10-3	TGTGCCATCAGTCGCGAACGAGACACTGAAGCTTTCTTT	CAISRERDTEAFF
TRBJ1-1	.	.	TRBV19	TGTGCCAGTGGCGGGTACACTGAAGCTTTCTTT	CASGGYTEAFF
TRBJ1-2	.	.	TRBV21-1	TGTGCCAGCAGCCTAGCGGGATGCACCTTC	CASSLAGCTF
TRBJ2-5	.	.	TRBV4-3	TGCGCCAGCAGCCAAGATCGGGGGACCCAAGAGACCCAGTACTTC	CASSQDRGTQETQYF
TRBJ1-2	.	.	TRBV19	TGTGCCAGTAGTCTTACGACAGGATCTAACTATGGCTACACCTTC	CASSLTTGSNYGYTF
TRBJ2-6	.	.	TRBV5-4	TGTGCCAGCAGCTCCCCTTTCGATGGCGGGGATGGGGCCAACGTCCTGACTTTC	CASSSPFDGGDGANVLTF
TRBJ2-3	TRBD2	.	TRBV4-3	TGCGCCAGCAGCCAATTACTAGCGGGGGGGTTAGATACGCAGTATTTT	CASSQLLAGGLDTQYF
TRBJ2-3	.	few	TRBV29-1	TGCAGCGCGAGTGTAAGGGAGCCCACAGATACGCAGTATTTT	CSASVREPTDTQYF
TRBJ2-3	.	.	TRBV15	TGTGCCACCAGCACAAGGACCCGGGCGGGGGATACGCAGTATTTT	CATSTRTRAGDTQYF
TRBJ2-5	TRBD1	.	TRBV7-2	TGTGCCAGCAGCGCCTCCGGGACAGGGGGGCGAGAGACCCAGTACTTC	CASSASGTGGRETQYF
TRBJ1-4	TRBD1	.	TRBV7-2	TGTGCCAGCAGTCCAGTTACAGGGGCTGGGAAACTGTTTTTT	CASSPVTGAGKLFF
TRBJ2-3	TRBD2	once	TRBV9	TGTGCCAGCACCCAGCGGGGTAGCGGGGGTGCTCTTGGAGATACGCAGTATTTT	CASTQRGSGGALGDTQYF